This TCR beta chain was sequenced for a study of shared clonotypes between healthy human individuals. Study-wide findings and caveats: At large depth, rarefaction still showed sorted-subset sequencing to be incomplete. Relative to their counterparts shared across all four donors, non-shared clonotypes exhibited diminished generation probabilities.

Here immunoSEQ multiplex PCR was the method, and the copy in TCRdb shows in-frame clones only, minus some. The data contain about 820,000 clones, 80% to 95% of them singletons. This clone was detected once. Antigen unknown. As defined, naive CD8 cells were CD45RO-negative and positively selected for CCR7, with terminally differentiated effector memory CD45RA+ cells excluded. V lost 0 bases and J lost 4, with 10 bases in between. From germline, CDR1 is KGHSH and CDR2 LQKENI. This CDR3 spans 16 amino acids. The gene calls are TRBV18 and TRBJ2-6; possibly TRBD2 for D (7 bases). The source of this sequence is a man between 25 and 39 years old in good health. The sequenced material came from naive CD8+ T cells sorted from blood. CDR3 sequence: CASSPPGGQGANVLTF. The CDR3 DNA sequence: TGTGCCAGCTCACCACCGGGGGGGCAGGGGGCCAACGTCCTGACTTTC.